This T cell receptor beta chain was obtained from a study of T-cell reconstitution after alpha-beta-depleted transplantation in children. Germline CDR1 is KGHSH and CDR2 is LQKENI. The CDR3 runs 15 residues. V shed 6 bases, J shed 4 bases, and the junction held 9 bases outside the gene matches. Researchers prepared the TCRbeta library using unique molecular identifiers, the study reports. One entry per CDR3 protein, called by TCRdb with MiXCR from the PCR reads. The table has some 590,000 distinct CDR3 sequences, over 9.5% seen once. The sample here was PBMCs from the stem cell graft donor, taken from the stem cell graft. The clonotype was recovered from a human donor who donated a stem cell graft to a child with acute myeloid leukemia. This sequence joins TRBV18 and TRBJ2-7; 10 positions agree with TRBD2. CDR3 protein: CASSPIGLAAYEQYF. CDR3 in DNA: TGTGCCAGCTCGCCCATAGGACTAGCGGCGTACGAGCAGTACTTC.